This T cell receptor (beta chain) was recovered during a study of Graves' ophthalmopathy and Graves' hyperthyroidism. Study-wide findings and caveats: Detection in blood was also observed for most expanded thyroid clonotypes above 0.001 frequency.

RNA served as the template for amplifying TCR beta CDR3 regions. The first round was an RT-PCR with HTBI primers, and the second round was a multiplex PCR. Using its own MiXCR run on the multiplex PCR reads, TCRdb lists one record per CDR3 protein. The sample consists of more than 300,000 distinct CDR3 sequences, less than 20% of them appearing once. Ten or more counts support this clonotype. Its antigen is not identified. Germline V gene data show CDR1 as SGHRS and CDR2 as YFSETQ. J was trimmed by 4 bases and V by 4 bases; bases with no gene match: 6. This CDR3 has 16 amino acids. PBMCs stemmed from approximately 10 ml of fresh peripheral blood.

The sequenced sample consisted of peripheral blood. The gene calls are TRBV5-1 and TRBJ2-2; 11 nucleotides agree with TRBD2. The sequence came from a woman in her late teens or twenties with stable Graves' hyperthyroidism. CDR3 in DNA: TGCGCCAGCAGCCTCGGACTAGCGGGCACCACCGGGGAGCTGTTTTTT. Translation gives CASSLGLAGTTGELFF.